This T cell receptor beta chain is from a study of blood T cell repertoires in COVID-19. Study as a whole: T cells, B-cell-depleted T cells, or PBMCs supplied cDNA or gDNA.

Assay: immunoSEQ multiplex PCR; the TCRdb copy retains only in-frame clones and omits some. Of 150,000 to 200,000 clones listed, around nine tenths were seen once; the top ten hold approximately 2.5%. This CDR3 has 15 residues. Germline values: CDR1 KGHSH, CDR2 LQKENI. V lost 0 bases, J lost 0 bases, and 2 bases stayed unmatched. Sequenced input: peripheral blood. The chain uses TRBV18 and TRBJ2-7, with TRBD2 matching over 7 bases. This clonotype was sampled from a man between 40 and 49 years old with active or convalescent COVID-19. In DNA form, the CDR3 reads TGTGCCAGCTCACCACCTCGGACTAGCTCCTACGAGCAGTACTTC. This encodes CASSPPRTSSYEQYF.